A selection of T cell receptor beta chains follows, all from one sample in a study of CD8 T cells in ankylosing spondylitis. TCRdb redid the calling of the 5' RACE reads with MiXCR, one entry per CDR3 protein. The sample lists around 250,000 distinct CDR3 sequences, about 10% occurring once. The sample was blood, either unsorted or a sorted T cell fraction (not recorded which). Source of these receptors: a male donor with ankylosing spondylitis or in good health (not recorded which). Both conserved end residues are part of each CDR3. D genes are given only for firm matches. Clone size is shown for a subset of rows, as once, few, many or a class of expanded clone.

>-|TRBJ2-4|many|TRBV12-3/TRBV12-4
CASSSYKNIQYF
TGTGCCAGCAGTTCGTACAAAAACATTCAGTACTTC
>-|TRBJ2-1|-|TRBV11-3
CASSLNILNEQFF
TGTGCCAGCAGCTTAAATATTTTAAATGAGCAGTTCTTC
>-|TRBJ2-3|many|TRBV3-1
CASSQEIGGSTDTQYF
TGTGCCAGCAGCCAAGAAATAGGTGGGTCCACAGATACGCAGTATTTT
>TRBD1|TRBJ2-5|many|TRBV20-1
CSVALGQGLETQYF
TGCAGTGTCGCTTTGGGACAGGGGTTGGAGACCCAGTACTTC
>-|TRBJ2-7|-|TRBV19
CASSIETDQENEQYF
TGTGCCAGTAGTATTGAGACGGATCAAGAGAACGAGCAGTACTTC
>-|TRBJ2-3|many|TRBV20-1
CSARDPIIHTQYF
TGCAGTGCTAGAGATCCCATCATTCATACGCAGTATTTT
>-|TRBJ1-5|many|TRBV20-1
CSATGGGGQPQHF
TGCAGTGCTACAGGTGGGGGCGGGCAGCCCCAGCATTTT
>-|TRBJ1-1|many|TRBV5-1
CASSLGGDGTEAFF
TGCGCCAGCAGCTTGGGAGGGGATGGGACTGAAGCTTTCTTT
>-|TRBJ1-2|many|TRBV12-3/TRBV12-4
CASSQQRTAYGYTF
TGTGCCAGCAGCCAACAACGGACAGCTTATGGCTACACCTTC
>-|TRBJ2-5|many|TRBV12-3/TRBV12-4
CASTREAIRETQYF
TGTGCCAGCACCAGGGAGGCGATTCGAGAGACCCAGTACTTC
>-|TRBJ1-2|few|TRBV15
CATSTANRGVGGYTF
TGTGCCACCAGCACTGCGAACCGGGGAGTGGGAGGCTACACCTTC
>-|TRBJ2-7|many|TRBV5-1
CASSFDSSYEQYF
TGCGCCAGCAGCTTCGACAGCTCCTACGAGCAGTACTTC
>-|TRBJ2-1|few|TRBV29-1
CSVPGLWGDEQFF
TGCAGCGTCCCGGGACTTTGGGGTGATGAGCAGTTCTTC
>-|TRBJ2-1|-|TRBV5-5
CASSFLERGPGQFF
TGTGCCAGCAGCTTCTTGGAGAGGGGACCTGGGCAGTTCTTC
>-|TRBJ2-2|many|TRBV20-1
CSGRASGELFF
TGCAGTGGTAGGGCATCCGGGGAGCTGTTTTTT
>-|TRBJ1-6|-|TRBV7-9
CASSFPPGLQNSPLHF
TGTGCCAGCAGCTTTCCCCCCGGGCTTCAAAATTCACCCCTCCACTTT
>-|TRBJ2-1|-|TRBV5-1
CASSTLGGTYNEQFF
TGCGCCAGCAGCACCCTCGGTGGGACCTACAATGAGCAGTTCTTC
>-|TRBJ2-5|many|TRBV21-1
CASSTDGTAESETQYF
TGTGCCAGCAGCACAGATGGGACAGCGGAATCGGAGACCCAGTACTTC
>-|TRBJ2-5|few|TRBV7-9
CASSPPQYQETQYF
TGTGCCAGCAGCCCCCCACAGTACCAAGAGACCCAGTACTTC
>-|TRBJ2-1|-|TRBV20-1
CSASGGLGSYNEQFF
TGCAGTGCTAGTGGGGGCTTGGGCTCCTACAATGAGCAGTTCTTC
>TRBD1|TRBJ1-1|many|TRBV5-1
CASSLDQGASSEAFF
TGCGCCAGCAGCTTGGATCAGGGGGCAAGTTCGGAAGCTTTCTTT
>-|TRBJ2-1|many|TRBV12-3/TRBV12-4
CASSLLVSTHNEQFF
TGTGCCAGCAGTTTATTAGTCAGTACGCACAATGAGCAGTTCTTC
>-|TRBJ2-3|many|TRBV3-1
CASSQDVTDTQYF
TGTGCCAGCAGCCAAGATGTCACAGATACGCAGTATTTT
>-|TRBJ2-7|-|TRBV20-1
CSPLPGLSYEQYF
TGCAGTCCCCTTCCGGGACTCTCCTACGAGCAGTACTTC
>-|TRBJ2-6|many|TRBV5-1
CASSSPERLNVLTF
TGCGCCAGCAGCTCCCCTGAGAGGTTAAACGTCCTGACTTTC
>-|TRBJ1-5|many|TRBV12-3/TRBV12-4
CASSLVGFQPQHF
TGTGCCAGCAGCCTAGTGGGTTTTCAGCCCCAGCATTTT
>-|TRBJ2-1|many|TRBV5-1
CASSTGRSYNEQFF
TGCGCCAGCAGCACGGGACGGAGCTACAATGAGCAGTTCTTC
>TRBD2|TRBJ2-5|-|TRBV6-1
CASSQGLAIAETQYF
TGTGCCAGCAGTCAAGGACTAGCGATCGCAGAGACCCAGTACTTC
>TRBD2|TRBJ2-3|-|TRBV5-4
CASSSLGLAGTGLSADTQYF
TGTGCCAGCAGCTCACTCGGACTAGCGGGGACCGGTCTGAGCGCAGATACGCAGTATTTT
>-|TRBJ2-3|few|TRBV3-1
CASSRWLGLSDTQYF
TGTGCCAGCAGCCGCTGGCTGGGGTTGTCAGATACGCAGTATTTT
>TRBD2|TRBJ2-7|many|TRBV7-7
CASSSKGLHYEQYF
TGTGCCAGCAGCAGCAAGGGACTACACTACGAGCAGTACTTC
>-|TRBJ1-2|-|TRBV12-3/TRBV12-4
CASSVTGGSYYGYTF
TGTGCCAGCAGCGTAACAGGCGGAAGTTACTATGGCTACACCTTC
>TRBD2|TRBJ2-3|-|TRBV28
CASSTLAGGTDTQYF
TGTGCCAGCAGTACTTTAGCGGGAGGGACAGATACGCAGTATTTT
>TRBD1|TRBJ1-1|-|TRBV19
CASSTPDRGFYTEAFF
TGTGCCAGTAGTACCCCGGACAGGGGTTTTTACACTGAAGCTTTCTTT
>-|TRBJ2-6|-|TRBV3-1
CASSRPAGANVLTF
TGTGCCAGCAGCCGCCCGGCTGGGGCCAACGTCCTGACTTTC
>-|TRBJ2-1|many|TRBV29-1
CSVIGHTYNEQFF
TGCAGCGTCATTGGACATACCTACAATGAGCAGTTCTTC